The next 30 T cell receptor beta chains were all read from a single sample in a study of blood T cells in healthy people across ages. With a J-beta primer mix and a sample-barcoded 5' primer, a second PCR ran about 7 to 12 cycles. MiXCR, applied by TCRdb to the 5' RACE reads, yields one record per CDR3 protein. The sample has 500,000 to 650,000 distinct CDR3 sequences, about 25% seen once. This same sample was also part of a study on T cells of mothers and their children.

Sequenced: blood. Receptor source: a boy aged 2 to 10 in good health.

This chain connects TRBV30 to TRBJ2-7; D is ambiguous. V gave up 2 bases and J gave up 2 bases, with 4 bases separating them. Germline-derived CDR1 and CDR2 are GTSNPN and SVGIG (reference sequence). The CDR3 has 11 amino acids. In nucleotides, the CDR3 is TGTGCCTGGAGTTCACCCTACGAGCAGTACTTC. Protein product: CAWSSPYEQYF.

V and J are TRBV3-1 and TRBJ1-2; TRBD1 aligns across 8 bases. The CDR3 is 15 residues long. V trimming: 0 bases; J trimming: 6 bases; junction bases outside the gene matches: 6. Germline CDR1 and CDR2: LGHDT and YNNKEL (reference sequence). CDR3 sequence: CASSQEGPGGHGYTF. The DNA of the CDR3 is TGTGCCAGCAGCCAAGAGGGGCCAGGGGGCCATGGCTACACCTTC.

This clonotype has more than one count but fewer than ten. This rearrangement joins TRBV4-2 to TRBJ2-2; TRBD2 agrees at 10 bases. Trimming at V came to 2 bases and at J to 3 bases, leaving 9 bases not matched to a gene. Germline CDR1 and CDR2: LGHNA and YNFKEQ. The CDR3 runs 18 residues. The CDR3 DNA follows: TGTGCCAGCAGCCAATTCGGGGCTAGCGGGGGTTACACCGGGGAGCTGTTTTTT. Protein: CASSQFGASGGYTGELFF.

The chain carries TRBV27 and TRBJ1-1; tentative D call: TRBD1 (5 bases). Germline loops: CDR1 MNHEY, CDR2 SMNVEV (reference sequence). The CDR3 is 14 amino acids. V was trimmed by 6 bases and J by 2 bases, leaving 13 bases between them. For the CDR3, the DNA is TGTGCCAGCAGCAAAAGACAGATAAACACTGAAGCTTTCTTT. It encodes CASSKRQINTEAFF.

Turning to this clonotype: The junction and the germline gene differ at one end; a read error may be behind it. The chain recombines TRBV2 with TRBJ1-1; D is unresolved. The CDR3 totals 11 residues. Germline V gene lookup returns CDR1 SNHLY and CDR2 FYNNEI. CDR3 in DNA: TGTGCCAGCAAGTTGGAAATGAGGGTTGACTTT. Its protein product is CASKLEMRVDF.

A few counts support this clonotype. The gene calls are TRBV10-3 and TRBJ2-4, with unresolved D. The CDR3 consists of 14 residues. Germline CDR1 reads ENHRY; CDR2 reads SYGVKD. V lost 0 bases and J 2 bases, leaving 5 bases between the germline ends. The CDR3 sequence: CAISESVSKNIQYF. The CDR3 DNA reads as TGTGCCATCAGTGAGTCCGTTTCCAAAAACATTCAGTACTTC.

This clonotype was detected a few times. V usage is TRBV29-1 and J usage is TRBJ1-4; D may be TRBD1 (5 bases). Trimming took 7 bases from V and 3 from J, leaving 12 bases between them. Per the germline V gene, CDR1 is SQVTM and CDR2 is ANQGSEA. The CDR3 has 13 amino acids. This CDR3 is CSARGLANEKLFF. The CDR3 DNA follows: TGCAGCGCCCGGGGCCTAGCTAATGAAAAACTGTTTTTT.

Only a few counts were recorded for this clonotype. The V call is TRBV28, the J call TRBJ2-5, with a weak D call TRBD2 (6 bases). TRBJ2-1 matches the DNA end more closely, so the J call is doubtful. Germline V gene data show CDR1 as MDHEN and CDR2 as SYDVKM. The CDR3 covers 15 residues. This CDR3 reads CASSSPLARDYEQFF. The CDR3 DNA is TGTGCCAGCAGTTCCCCCCTAGCTAGGGACTATGAGCAGTTCTTC.

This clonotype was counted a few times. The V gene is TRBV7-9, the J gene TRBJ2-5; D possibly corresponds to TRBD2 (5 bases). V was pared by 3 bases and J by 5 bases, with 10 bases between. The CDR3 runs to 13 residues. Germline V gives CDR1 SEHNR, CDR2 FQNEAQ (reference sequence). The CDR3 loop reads CASSFPPGETQYF. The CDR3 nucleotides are TGTGCCAGCAGCTTTCCTCCGGGGGAGACCCAGTACTTC.

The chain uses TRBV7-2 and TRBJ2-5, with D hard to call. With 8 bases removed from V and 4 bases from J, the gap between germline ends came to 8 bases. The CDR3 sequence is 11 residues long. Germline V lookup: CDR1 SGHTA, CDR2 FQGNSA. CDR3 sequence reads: CASAERETQYF. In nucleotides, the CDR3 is TGTGCCAGCGCAGAGAGAGAGACCCAGTACTTC.

The CDR3 bases are TGTGCCAGCTCCGGCGGTCCAGGGAGTATCAATGAGCAGTTCTTC. It specifies CASSGGPGSINEQFF. This chain uses TRBV2 with TRBJ2-1; D might be TRBD1 or TRBD2, each matching 5 bases. The CDR3 has 15 residues. The V and J ends lost 8 bases and 6 bases respectively, with 20 bases between them. Germline V gene data show CDR1 as SNHLY and CDR2 as FYNNEI.

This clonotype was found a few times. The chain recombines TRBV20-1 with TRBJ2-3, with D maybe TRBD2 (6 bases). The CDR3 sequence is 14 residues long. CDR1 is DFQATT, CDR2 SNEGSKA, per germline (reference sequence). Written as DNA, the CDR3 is TGCAGGGCGGGGACTGGCTATAGGTCAGATACGCAGTATTTT. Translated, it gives CRAGTGYRSDTQYF.

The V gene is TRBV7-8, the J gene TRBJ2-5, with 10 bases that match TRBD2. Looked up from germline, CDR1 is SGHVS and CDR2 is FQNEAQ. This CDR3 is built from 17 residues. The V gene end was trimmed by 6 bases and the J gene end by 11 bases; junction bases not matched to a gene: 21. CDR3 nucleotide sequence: TGTGCCAGCAGGGAGGGGGTAGCGGGGGGACATCTCTACGGGCAGTACTTC. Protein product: CASREGVAGGHLYGQYF.

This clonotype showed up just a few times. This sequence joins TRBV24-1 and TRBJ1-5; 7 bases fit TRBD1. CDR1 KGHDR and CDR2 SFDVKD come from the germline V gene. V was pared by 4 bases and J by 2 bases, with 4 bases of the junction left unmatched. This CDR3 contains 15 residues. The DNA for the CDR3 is TGTGCCACCAGTGACGCCGACAGGGGCAATCAGCCCCAGCATTTT. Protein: CATSDADRGNQPQHF.

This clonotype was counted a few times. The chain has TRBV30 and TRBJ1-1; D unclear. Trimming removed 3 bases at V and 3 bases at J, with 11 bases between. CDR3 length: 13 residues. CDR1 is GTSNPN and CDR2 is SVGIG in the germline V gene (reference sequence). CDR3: CAWRRRTHTEAFF. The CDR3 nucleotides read TGTGCCTGGAGACGTCGGACCCACACTGAAGCTTTCTTT.

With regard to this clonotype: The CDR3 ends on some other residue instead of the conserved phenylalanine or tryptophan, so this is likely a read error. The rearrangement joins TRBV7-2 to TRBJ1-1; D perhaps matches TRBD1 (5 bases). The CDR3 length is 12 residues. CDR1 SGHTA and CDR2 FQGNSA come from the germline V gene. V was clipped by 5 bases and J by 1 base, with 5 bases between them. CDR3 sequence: CASSTGNTEAFL. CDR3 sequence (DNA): TGTGCCAGCAGCACAGGGAACACTGAAGCTTTCCTT.

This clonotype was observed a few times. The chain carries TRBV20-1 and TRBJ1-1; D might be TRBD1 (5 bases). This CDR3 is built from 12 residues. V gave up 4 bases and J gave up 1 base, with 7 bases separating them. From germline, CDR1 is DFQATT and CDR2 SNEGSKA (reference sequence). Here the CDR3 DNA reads TGCAGTGCTACGCAGGGGAACACTGAAGCTTTCTTT. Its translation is CSATQGNTEAFF.

CDR3 residues: CASSKASGTGLGAQYF. For the CDR3, the DNA is TGTGCCAGCAGCAAAGCGTCGGGTACAGGGCTGGGGGCCCAGTACTTC. This chain connects TRBV21-1 to TRBJ2-5; the D call in the table, TRBD1, was not verified against the DNA. TRBV21-1 constitutes a pseudogene. CDR3 length: 16 amino acids.

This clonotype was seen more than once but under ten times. The CDR3, as DNA: TGTGCCAGCAGTTATGCGCGACTTGACAATGAGCAGTTCTTC. It encodes CASSYARLDNEQFF. The chain uses TRBV6-2 or TRBV6-3 and TRBJ2-5; D is uncertain. The end of the DNA aligns better with TRBJ2-1, so the J call may be wrong. The CDR3 contains 14 residues. Germline V gene sequence: CDR1 MNHEY, CDR2 SVGEGT.

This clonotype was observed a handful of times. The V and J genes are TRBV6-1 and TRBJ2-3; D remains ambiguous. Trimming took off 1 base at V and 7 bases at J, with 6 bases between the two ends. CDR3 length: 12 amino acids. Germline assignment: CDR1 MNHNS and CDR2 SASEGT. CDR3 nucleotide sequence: TGTGCCAGCAGTGAAGGTCTAAATACGCAGTATTTT. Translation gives CASSEGLNTQYF.

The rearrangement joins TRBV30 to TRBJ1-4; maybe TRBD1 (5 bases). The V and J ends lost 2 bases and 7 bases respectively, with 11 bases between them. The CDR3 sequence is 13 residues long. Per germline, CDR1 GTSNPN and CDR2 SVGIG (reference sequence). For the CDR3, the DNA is TGTGCCTGGAGTTCGGGGCGAACTGAAAAACTGTTTTTT. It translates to CAWSSGRTEKLFF.

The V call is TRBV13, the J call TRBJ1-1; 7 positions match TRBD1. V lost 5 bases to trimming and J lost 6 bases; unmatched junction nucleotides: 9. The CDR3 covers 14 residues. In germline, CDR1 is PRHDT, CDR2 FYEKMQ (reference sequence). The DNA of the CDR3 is TGTGCCAGCAGCCCAAGACAGGGAGGGCCTGAAGCTTTCTTT. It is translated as CASSPRQGGPEAFF.

The CDR3 nucleotides are TGCGCCAGCAGCTTGGCTTACGGGACAGGGAAACAGTACTTC. This translates into CASSLAYGTGKQYF. V and J are TRBV5-1 and TRBJ2-4; TRBD1 aligns across 9 bases. There are 14 residues in the CDR3. Trimming at V came to 0 bases and at J to 13 bases, leaving 8 bases not matched to a gene. Germline assignment: CDR1 SGHRS and CDR2 YFSETQ.

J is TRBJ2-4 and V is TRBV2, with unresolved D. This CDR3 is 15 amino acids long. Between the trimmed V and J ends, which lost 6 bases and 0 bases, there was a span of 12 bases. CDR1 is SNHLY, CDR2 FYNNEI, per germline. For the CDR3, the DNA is TGTGCCAGCAGGAACAGCAGCCTAGCCAAAAACATTCAGTACTTC. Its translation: CASRNSSLAKNIQYF.

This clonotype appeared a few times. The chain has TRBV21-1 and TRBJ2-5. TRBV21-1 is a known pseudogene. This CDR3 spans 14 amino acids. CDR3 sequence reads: CASSKDVYQETQYF. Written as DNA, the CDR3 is TGTGCCAGCAGCAAAGACGTGTACCAAGAGACCCAGTACTTC.

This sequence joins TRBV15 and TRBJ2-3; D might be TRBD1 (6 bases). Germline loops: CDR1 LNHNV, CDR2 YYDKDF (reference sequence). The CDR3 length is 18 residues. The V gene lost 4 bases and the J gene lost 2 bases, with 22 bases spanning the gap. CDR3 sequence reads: CATSTSSSRDTPTDTQYF. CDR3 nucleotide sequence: TGTGCCACCAGCACCTCTTCATCCCGGGACACCCCCACAGATACGCAGTATTTT.

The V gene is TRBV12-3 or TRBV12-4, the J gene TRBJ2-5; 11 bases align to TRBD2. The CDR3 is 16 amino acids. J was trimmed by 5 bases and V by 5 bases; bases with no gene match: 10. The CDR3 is CASSPYSGGAGETQYF. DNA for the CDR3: TGTGCCAGCAGTCCTTATAGCGGGGGGGCCGGTGAGACCCAGTACTTC.

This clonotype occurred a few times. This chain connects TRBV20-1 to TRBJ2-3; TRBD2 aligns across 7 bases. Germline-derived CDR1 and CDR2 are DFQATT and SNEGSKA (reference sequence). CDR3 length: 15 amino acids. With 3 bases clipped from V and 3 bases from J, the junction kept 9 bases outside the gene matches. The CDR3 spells CSASTLATQTDTQYF. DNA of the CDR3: TGCAGTGCTAGTACACTAGCGACCCAAACAGATACGCAGTATTTT.

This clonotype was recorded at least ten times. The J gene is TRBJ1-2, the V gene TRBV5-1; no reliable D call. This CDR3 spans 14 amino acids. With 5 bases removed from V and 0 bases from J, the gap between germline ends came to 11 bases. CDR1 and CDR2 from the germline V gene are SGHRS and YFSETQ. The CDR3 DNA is TGCGCCAGCAGTCGAGAGGGCGCTAACTATGGCTACACCTTC. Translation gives CASSREGANYGYTF.

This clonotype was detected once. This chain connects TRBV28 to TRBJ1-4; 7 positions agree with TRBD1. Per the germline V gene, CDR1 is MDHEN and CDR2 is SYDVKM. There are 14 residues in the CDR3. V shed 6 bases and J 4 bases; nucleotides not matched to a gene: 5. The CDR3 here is CASRSTGFNEKLFF. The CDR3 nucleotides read TGTGCCAGCAGATCGACAGGGTTTAATGAAAAACTGTTTTTT. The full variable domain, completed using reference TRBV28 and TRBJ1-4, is DVKVTQSSRYLVKRTGEKVFLECVQDMDHENMFWYRQDPGLGLRLIYFSYDVKMKEKGDIPEGYSVSREKKERFSLILESASTNQTSMYLCASRSTGFNEKLFFGSGTQLSVL.